Following are 13 T cell receptor beta chains from one sample sequenced in a study of CD8+ T cells in alopecia areata. It was cDNA, reverse transcribed from extracted RNA, that served as the sequencing template. Clones were read by immunoSEQ multiplex PCR, and TCRdb kept only the in-frame ones, dropping some. The repertoire includes over 200,000 clones, roughly 57% of them detected once, and around 0.46% sits in the top ten. Specimen: CD4+ T cells sorted from blood, collected at week 0. These receptors came from a human donor with alopecia areata.

The chain uses TRBV28 and TRBJ2-7; TRBD1 agrees at 9 bases. This CDR3 spans 15 amino acids. V trimming: 6 bases; J trimming: 5 bases; junction bases outside the gene matches: 11. Looked up from germline, CDR1 is MDHEN and CDR2 is SYDVKM. CDR3 coding DNA: TGTGCCAGCAGATCGACCGGGACAGGGTCCCACGAGCAGTACTTC. It specifies CASRSTGTGSHEQYF. The full variable domain, rest sourced from reference TRBV28 and TRBJ2-7, is DVKVTQSSRYLVKRTGEKVFLECVQDMDHENMFWYRQDPGLGLRLIYFSYDVKMKEKGDIPEGYSVSREKKERFSLILESASTNQTSMYLCASRSTGTGSHEQYFGPGTRLTVT.

In its sample, this clone was seen a few times. This chain links TRBV29-1 with TRBJ2-7; 7 nucleotides line up with TRBD1. The V gene's germline CDR1 is SQVTM and CDR2 ANQGSEA. The CDR3 loop spans 12 amino acids. Germline trimming cut 0 bases from V and 9 bases from J; bases unmatched to any gene: 5. This chain's CDR3 is CSVEEGQSLQYF. The CDR3 DNA sequence: TGCAGCGTTGAAGAGGGACAGTCGTTGCAGTACTTC.

CDR3 residues: CASSPQGDSGELFF. The DNA of the CDR3 is TGTGCCAGCAGCCCCCAGGGGGATTCCGGGGAGCTGTTTTTT. This chain connects TRBV9 to TRBJ2-2, with 7 bases fitting TRBD1. Germline CDR1 is SGDLS and CDR2 is YYNGEE. This CDR3 is 14 amino acids long. The V gene end was trimmed by 4 bases and the J gene end by 6 bases; junction bases not matched to a gene: 6.

The gene calls are TRBV7-9 and TRBJ1-5, with a weak D call TRBD1 (5 bases). This CDR3 is built from 16 residues. Per germline, CDR1 SEHNR and CDR2 FQNEAQ (reference sequence). V was trimmed by 5 bases and J by 4 bases, leaving 18 bases between them. The CDR3 here is CASSPGLLGINQPQHF. DNA of the CDR3: TGTGCCAGCAGCCCGGGACTCCTGGGGATTAATCAGCCCCAGCATTTT.

This clone was picked up one time. The chain has TRBV6-5 and TRBJ1-5, with TRBD1 matching over 7 bases. Trimming at V came to 5 bases and at J to 7 bases, leaving 5 bases not matched to a gene. This CDR3 has 13 amino acids. Germline assignment: CDR1 MNHEY and CDR2 SVGAGI. The CDR3 DNA sequence: TGTGCCAGCAGTCGGGACAGCGGGCAGCCCCAGCATTTT. Translating gives CASSRDSGQPQHF.

J is TRBJ1-6 and V is TRBV4-2, with a weak D call TRBD1 (5 bases). From germline, CDR1 is LGHNA and CDR2 YNFKEQ. The length of the CDR3 is 14 residues. Trimming took 1 base from V and 9 from J, leaving 10 bases between them. The CDR3 nucleotides read TGTGCCAGCAGCCAAGGGGGCCACAGTTCACCCCTCCACTTT. Amino acid sequence: CASSQGGHSSPLHF.

The chain combines TRBV29-1 with TRBJ1-1; weak D call: TRBD1 (5 bases). The length of the CDR3 is 12 residues. Germline CDR1 SQVTM, CDR2 ANQGSEA. The ends were cut back, 4 bases at V and 5 bases at J, with 11 bases in the middle. Here the CDR3 DNA reads TGCAGCGTTGCCGGGGGGGTGACTGAAGCTTTCTTT. Amino acids: CSVAGGVTEAFF.

This clone was seen a few times. The rearrangement links TRBV2 to TRBJ2-2; D could derive from TRBD1 or TRBD2 (5 bases each). Germline lookup yields CDR1 SNHLY and CDR2 FYNNEI. The length of the CDR3 is 14 residues. The ends were cut back, 7 bases at V and 7 bases at J, with 16 bases in the middle. Here the CDR3 DNA reads TGTGCCAGCATCCACGGAGAGGGGTTCGGGGAGCTGTTTTTT. It yields the protein CASIHGEGFGELFF.

This clone was picked up a small number of times. J is TRBJ2-3 and V is TRBV5-1, with D perhaps given as TRBD1 or TRBD2 (6 bases each). CDR1 is SGHRS, CDR2 YFSETQ, per germline. Trimming took off 2 bases at V and 6 bases at J, with 16 bases between the two ends. CDR3 length: 15 amino acids. CDR3 sequence reads: CASSFSGTGGDTQYF. The CDR3 DNA follows: TGCGCCAGCAGCTTCTCCGGGACCGGGGGCGATACGCAGTATTTT.

V is TRBV6-1 and J is TRBJ2-7; 9 bases are a match to TRBD1. Per the germline V gene, CDR1 is MNHNS and CDR2 is SASEGT. This CDR3 is 11 amino acids long. The J segment lost 12 bases and the V segment lost 4 bases, leaving 4 bases of the junction unmatched. The CDR3 DNA reads TGTGCCAGCAGTGGGGACAGGGACCGGTACTTC. It encodes CASSGDRDRYF.

This clone occurred a few times. This chain uses TRBV7-2 with TRBJ2-7, with 10 bases that match TRBD2. V dropped 6 bases and J dropped 1; count of bases not matched to a gene: 3. The V gene's germline CDR1 is SGHTA and CDR2 FQGNSA. The CDR3 length is 14 residues. The CDR3 DNA reads TGTGCCAGCAGAGCGGGGGGGAGTTCCTACGAGCAGTACTTC. Translation gives CASRAGGSSYEQYF.

The chain is built from TRBV7-2 and TRBJ2-1; possible D gene TRBD2, 6 bases. The germline gives CDR1 SGHTA, CDR2 FQGNSA. The CDR3 sequence is 17 residues long. V lost 1 base, J lost 0 bases, and 13 bases lay in between. DNA for the CDR3: TGTGCCAGCAGCTTAGGGGCGGGAACTGCCTCCTACAATGAGCAGTTCTTC. Amino acids: CASSLGAGTASYNEQFF. Complete variable domain (other parts from reference TRBV7-2 and TRBJ2-1): GAGVSQSPSNKVTEKGKDVELRCDPISGHTALYWYRQSLGQGLEFLIYFQGNSAPDKSGLPSDRFSAERTGGSVSTLTIQRTQQEDSAVYLCASSLGAGTASYNEQFFGPGTRLTVL.

This clone was detected a few times. The V gene is TRBV4-1, the J gene TRBJ2-5; 7 nucleotides agree with TRBD1. This CDR3 has 13 amino acids. Trimming at V came to 4 bases and at J to 5 bases, leaving 4 bases not matched to a gene. Germline CDR1 is MGHRA and CDR2 is YSYEKL. Here the CDR3 reads CASSLGTVETQYF. The DNA of the CDR3 is TGCGCCAGCAGCCTTGGGACAGTGGAGACCCAGTACTTC.